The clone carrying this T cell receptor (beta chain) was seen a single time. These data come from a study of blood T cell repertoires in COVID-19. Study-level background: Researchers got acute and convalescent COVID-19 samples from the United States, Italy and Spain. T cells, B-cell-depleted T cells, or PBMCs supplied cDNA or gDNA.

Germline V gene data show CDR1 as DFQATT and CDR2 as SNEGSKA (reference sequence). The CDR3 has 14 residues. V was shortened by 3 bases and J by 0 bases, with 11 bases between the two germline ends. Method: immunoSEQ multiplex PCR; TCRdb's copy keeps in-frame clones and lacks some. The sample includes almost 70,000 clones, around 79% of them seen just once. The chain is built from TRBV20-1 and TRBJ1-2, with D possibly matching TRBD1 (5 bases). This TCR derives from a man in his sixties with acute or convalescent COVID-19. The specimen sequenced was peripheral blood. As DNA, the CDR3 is TGCAGTGCTAGTATCTGGGGCCCTAACTATGGCTACACCTTC. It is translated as CSASIWGPNYGYTF.